The 17 T cell receptor beta chains in this list originate from one sample, sequenced in a study of blood T cell repertoires in COVID-19. Some clones are missing from TCRdb's copy, which holds only in-frame ones; the method was immunoSEQ multiplex PCR. The sample holds about 270,000 clones, 85% to 95% seen once. Source material: PBMCs or T cells enriched from blood (not recorded which). The receptors here all came from a man between 40 and 49 years old who had been exposed to COVID-19.

The gene calls are TRBV11-2 and TRBJ1-2; D gene unclear. Germline V CDR1 and CDR2: SGHAT, FQNNGV. The CDR3 extends over 12 amino acids. V lost 1 base and J lost 14, with 14 bases in between. For the CDR3, the DNA is TGTGCCAGCAGCTTAGGTATATCGGTTTGGACCTTC. Amino acids: CASSLGISVWTF.

This sequence joins TRBV19 and TRBJ1-2, with a possible D match to TRBD1 (5 bases). The CDR3 covers 11 residues. The V and J ends lost 8 bases and 8 bases respectively, with 12 bases between them. In germline, CDR1 is LNHDA, CDR2 SQIVND (reference sequence). The CDR3 DNA reads as TGTGCCAGTTCAAGGGGAGGGGGCTACACCTTC. This codes for CASSRGGGYTF.

V and J are TRBV9 and TRBJ2-3, with 8 bases matching TRBD2. After removal of 0 bases from V and 2 bases from J, the junction contained 5 bases not matched to a gene. The CDR3 spans 16 residues. The germline gives CDR1 SGDLS, CDR2 YYNGEE. As DNA, the CDR3 is TGTGCCAGCAGCGTAGGTACGGGAGGGGACACAGATACGCAGTATTTT. This codes for CASSVGTGGDTDTQYF.

CDR3 DNA: TGCGCCAGCAGCTACGGGACTAGCGCGTCCTACGAGCAGTACTTC. Translated: CASSYGTSASYEQYF. V and J are TRBV5-1 and TRBJ2-7, with 10 bases fitting TRBD2. This CDR3 contains 15 residues. V lost 3 bases, J lost 1 base, and 4 bases stayed unmatched. CDR1 and CDR2 from the germline V gene are SGHRS and YFSETQ.

V usage is TRBV5-1 and J usage is TRBJ2-7, with TRBD2 as a possible D gene (5 bases). The germline V gene has CDR1 SGHRS and CDR2 YFSETQ. Trimming pared 1 base from V and 5 bases from J, leaving 13 bases between. This CDR3 region has 14 residues. The DNA for the CDR3 is TGCGCCAGCAGCTTGAATAGCGAGCTAAACGAGCAGTACTTC. Encoded protein: CASSLNSELNEQYF.

The chain has TRBV7-9 and TRBJ2-2; 7 bases map to TRBD2. The V gene's germline CDR1 is SEHNR and CDR2 FQNEAQ (reference sequence). Losses at the gene ends were 8 bases for V and 4 bases for J; bases not matched to a gene: 10. There are 15 residues in the CDR3. CDR3 region: CASPGRDSGTGELFF. The DNA for the CDR3 is TGTGCCAGCCCAGGGAGGGACTCGGGCACCGGGGAGCTGTTTTTT.

The genes are TRBV5-1 and TRBJ1-4; D may be TRBD1 (6 bases). The germline CDR1 and CDR2 sequences are SGHRS and YFSETQ. CDR3 size: 14 residues. Deletions cut 4 bases from V and 7 bases from J, with 14 bases between. The CDR3 DNA reads TGCGCCAGCAGCGTGACCAGGGGTACTGAAAAACTGTTTTTT. Translating it yields CASSVTRGTEKLFF. The full variable domain, rest sourced from reference TRBV5-1 and TRBJ1-4, is KAGVTQTPRYLIKTRGQQVTLSCSPISGHRSVSWYQQTPGQGLQFLFEYFSETQRNKGNFPGRFSGRQFSNSRSEMNVSTLELGDSALYLCASSVTRGTEKLFFGSGTQLSVL.

This clone was observed once. This chain joins TRBV4-3 and TRBJ2-1, with TRBD2 matching 9 bases. This CDR3 has 17 amino acids. CDR1 and CDR2 (germline): LGHNA, YSLEER. The junction had 10 bases not matched to a gene; V was cut back by 1 base and J by 6 bases. The CDR3 DNA reads TGCGCCAGCAGCCAAGGTGCGGGAGGGCCCTCTCTCAATGAGCAGTTCTTC. This gives the protein CASSQGAGGPSLNEQFF.

The chain carries TRBV10-3 and TRBJ2-1; tentatively, D is TRBD1 (6 bases). The CDR3 is 11 amino acids. The germline gives CDR1 ENHRY, CDR2 SYGVKD. V shed 3 bases and J shed 14 bases, with 11 bases lying between them. CDR3 coding DNA: TGTGCCATCAGTGAAGGGGGTTGGGAGTTCTTC. Protein: CAISEGGWEFF.

The CDR3 nucleotides read TGTGCCAGCAGTAGCGGGACTAGCGGAAAGTACGAGCAGTACTTC. It codes for CASSSGTSGKYEQYF. The chain carries TRBV6-5 and TRBJ2-7; 11 bases map to TRBD2. V dropped 5 bases and J dropped 4; count of bases not matched to a gene: 7. The CDR3 has 15 residues. Germline-derived CDR1 and CDR2 are MNHEY and SVGAGI.

J is TRBJ2-1 and V is TRBV28, with 9 positions matching TRBD2. Losses at the gene ends were 4 bases for V and 2 bases for J; bases not matched to a gene: 21. The CDR3 extends over 21 amino acids. CDR1 and CDR2 (germline): MDHEN, SYDVKM. The CDR3 DNA sequence: TGTGCCAGCAGTTGGACGCTGGACGGCGGGAGGGCCCTTCCGGCCTACAATGAGCAGTTCTTC. It is translated as CASSWTLDGGRALPAYNEQFF.

This chain uses TRBV13 with TRBJ2-7; 9 positions match TRBD1. The ends lost 5 bases at V and 2 bases at J; junction bases unmatched: 4. Germline V CDR1 and CDR2: PRHDT, FYEKMQ (reference sequence). The CDR3 consists of 14 residues. CDR3 protein: CASSLGTGPYEQYF. In DNA form, the CDR3 reads TGTGCCAGCAGCCTCGGGACAGGGCCCTACGAGCAGTACTTC.

This clone was found a few times. The chain is built from TRBV4-2 and TRBJ2-7; 7 nucleotides line up with TRBD1. The V gene's germline CDR1 is LGHNA and CDR2 YNFKEQ. The ends lost 2 bases at V and 3 bases at J; junction bases unmatched: 7. This CDR3 region has 15 residues. CDR3 sequence (DNA): TGTGCCAGCAGCCAATCCGGGACAGTGGACTACGAGCAGTACTTC. Its protein product is CASSQSGTVDYEQYF.

The chain uses TRBV19 and TRBJ1-3; TRBD1 is a possible D gene (5 bases). The CDR3 totals 15 residues. V lost 3 bases and J lost 2, with 11 bases in between. The germline CDR1 and CDR2 sequences are LNHDA and SQIVND (reference sequence). The CDR3 region has the DNA TGTGCCAGTAGTATCCGGGGGTTGACTGGAAACACCATATATTTT. It translates to CASSIRGLTGNTIYF.

This sequence joins TRBV27 and TRBJ2-7; 7 bases map to TRBD2. The CDR3 is made up of 15 amino acids. Germline CDR1 MNHEY, CDR2 SMNVEV (reference sequence). J lost 4 bases, V lost 4 bases, and 10 bases had no gene match. CDR3 amino acids: CASSSPGTNLYEQYF. In DNA, the CDR3 is TGTGCCAGCAGTTCCCCCGGGACTAACCTTTACGAGCAGTACTTC.

This chain joins TRBV6-2 or TRBV6-3 and TRBJ1-1, with 12 bases that match TRBD1. V trimming: 2 bases; J trimming: 6 bases; junction bases outside the gene matches: 1. CDR3 length equals 14 residues. CDR1 is MNHEY, CDR2 SVGEGT, per germline. CDR3: CASSYGTGGSEAFF. DNA for the CDR3: TGTGCCAGCAGTTACGGGACAGGGGGCTCTGAAGCTTTCTTT.

The CDR3, as DNA: TGTGCCAGCAGCTTAGATCCCTTTGGTAGCGGAGTAACCTCCTACAATGAGCAGTTCTTC. This gives the protein CASSLDPFGSGVTSYNEQFF. The chain uses TRBV11-3 and TRBJ2-1, with D possibly matching TRBD2 (6 bases). The V end was cut by 0 bases, the J end by 0 bases, with 21 bases between. The CDR3 is 20 residues long. Germline CDR1 SGHNT, CDR2 YENEEA.